The 28 T cell receptor beta chains reported below all come from one sample, sequenced in a study of vaccination and CD4 T cells after COVID-19. Treatment defined: 10-day PBMC culture with coronavirus spike peptide pools or control peptides (ViraFEST assay). Their specific antigens are unknown. Cultured CD4+ T-cell DNA underwent Oncomine TCR Beta short-read sequencing. TCRdb used MiXCR to reprocess the PCR reads, holding one entry per CDR3 protein. The table has approximately 9,000 distinct CDR3 sequences, 66% seen once. Sequenced: CD4+ T cells from blood, cultured in vitro. These receptors were obtained from a human donor who had recovered from COVID-19.

The rearrangement joins TRBV2 to TRBJ2-3; possibly TRBD1 for D (6 bases). With 5 bases removed from V and 13 bases from J, the gap between germline ends came to 13 bases. Germline V gene sequence: CDR1 SNHLY, CDR2 FYNNEI. The CDR3 spans 11 residues. The CDR3 loop reads CASSFLQGKYF. CDR3 nucleotide sequence: TGTGCCAGCAGTTTTTTGCAGGGGAAGTATTTT.

The genes are TRBV19 and TRBJ1-2; 10 positions match TRBD1. The CDR3 has 15 amino acids. The V gene's germline CDR1 is LNHDA and CDR2 SQIVND (reference sequence). J lost 6 bases, V lost 7 bases, and 11 bases had no gene match. The CDR3 sequence: CASIDGQGGGDGYTF. The CDR3 region has the DNA TGTGCCAGTATAGACGGACAGGGGGGCGGGGATGGCTACACCTTC.

The sample holds a few counts of this clonotype. V usage is TRBV6-2 or TRBV6-3 and J usage is TRBJ2-6, with D uncertain. The V gene's germline CDR1 is MNHEY and CDR2 SVGEGT. This CDR3 is 18 amino acids long. V was cut by 6 bases and J by 0 bases, with 18 bases left in between. Written as DNA, the CDR3 is TGTGCCAGCAGCCCCTCTAGAAGGGAAGACTCTGGGGCCAACGTCCTGACTTTC. Amino acids: CASSPSRREDSGANVLTF.

The V gene is TRBV12-3 or TRBV12-4, the J gene TRBJ1-1, with 7 bases that match TRBD1. Unmatched junction bases numbered 6, after V lost 7 bases and J lost 4 bases. The CDR3 sequence is 13 residues long. The CDR3, as DNA: TGTGCCAGCACCCGAACAGGGGTCACTGAAGCTTTCTTT. Its protein is CASTRTGVTEAFF.

This chain links TRBV7-2 with TRBJ1-1, with TRBD1 as a possible D gene (5 bases). CDR3 length: 14 residues. V lost 4 bases to trimming and J lost 0 bases, with 9 bases between them. CDR1 and CDR2 (germline): SGHTA, FQGNSA. The CDR3 nucleotides are TGTGCCAGCAGCTCCCGGGGGATGAACACTGAAGCTTTCTTT. Translated: CASSSRGMNTEAFF.

V gene TRBV6-1 combines with J gene TRBJ1-5; D call uncertain. V gave up 5 bases and J gave up 7 bases, with 9 bases separating them. CDR1 is MNHNS and CDR2 is SASEGT in the germline V gene. The CDR3 length is 12 residues. The CDR3 loop reads CASSTAPQPQHF. In nucleotides, the CDR3 is TGTGCCAGCAGTACCGCCCCCCAGCCCCAGCATTTT.

This clonotype is a singleton in its sample. The chain recombines TRBV20-1 with TRBJ1-3; a weak D match, TRBD1 (5 bases). The CDR3 consists of 12 residues. The germline gives CDR1 DFQATT, CDR2 SNEGSKA (reference sequence). V shed 5 bases and J shed 4 bases, with 9 bases lying between them. This chain's CDR3 is CSAPGPGNTIYF. The CDR3 DNA is TGCAGTGCTCCAGGGCCCGGAAACACCATATATTTT.

CDR3 DNA sequence: TGTGCCAGCAGTTCGATCGGGACAGGGGGCCTGACCGGGGAGCTGTTTTTT. Translation: CASSSIGTGGLTGELFF. The genes are TRBV6-5 and TRBJ2-2, with 12 bases identical to TRBD1. The junction had 8 bases not matched to a gene; V was cut back by 4 bases and J by 5 bases. This CDR3 comprises 17 residues. Germline loops: CDR1 MNHEY, CDR2 SVGAGI.

This clonotype was seen just once. CDR3 loop: CASSRGVADTQYF. CDR3 DNA: TGTGCCAGCAGCAGGGGGGTAGCAGATACGCAGTATTTT. V gene TRBV7-3 combines with J gene TRBJ2-3; D is tentatively TRBD1 or TRBD2 (6 bases each). Germline CDR1 is SGHTA and CDR2 is FQGTGA. The CDR3 totals 13 residues. V dropped 5 bases and J dropped 4 bases, with 10 bases sitting between them.

This clonotype has more than one count but fewer than ten. V gene TRBV7-3 combines with J gene TRBJ2-3; possible D gene TRBD2, 5 bases. The V and J ends lost 3 bases and 9 bases respectively, with 7 bases between them. The V gene's germline CDR1 is SGHTA and CDR2 FQGTGA. The CDR3 contains 11 residues. Here the CDR3 DNA reads TGTGCCAGCAGCTTTGGCGGGACGCAGTATTTT. This codes for CASSFGGTQYF.

The chain links TRBV27 to TRBJ1-1, with D perhaps TRBD1 (5 bases). CDR1 MNHEY and CDR2 SMNVEV come from the germline V gene (reference sequence). V lost 5 bases and J 2 bases, leaving 18 bases between the germline ends. CDR3 length: 16 amino acids. Written as DNA, the CDR3 is TGTGCCAGCAGTCCCACCCTTTTAAGGGGTAACACTGAAGCTTTCTTT. Protein product: CASSPTLLRGNTEAFF.

The chain has TRBV20-1 and TRBJ2-7; the D is unclear. Trimming pared 4 bases from V and 4 bases from J, leaving 14 bases between. CDR1 DFQATT and CDR2 SNEGSKA come from the germline V gene (reference sequence). The length of the CDR3 is 13 residues. The DNA of the CDR3 is TGCAGTGCTAATTTCCACAATCTGTACGAGCAGTACTTC. This codes for CSANFHNLYEQYF.

The chain has TRBV10-3 and TRBJ2-7; D unresolved. The germline V and J ends were trimmed by 0 bases and 4 bases, with 22 bases remaining between them. The germline gives CDR1 ENHRY, CDR2 SYGVKD. The CDR3 extends over 18 amino acids. In nucleotides, the CDR3 is TGTGCCATCAGTGAGTCGAGTCGAGTGCCCGTTACACTTTACGAGCAGTACTTC. Translated: CAISESSRVPVTLYEQYF.

The CDR3 loop reads CASSQDRTLYGYTF. The CDR3 DNA follows: TGCGCCAGCAGCCAAGATAGGACACTGTATGGCTACACCTTC. The chain is built from TRBV4-1 and TRBJ1-2; D is perhaps TRBD1 (5 bases). Germline CDR1 and CDR2: MGHRA and YSYEKL. The CDR3 is 14 residues long. Trimming took 0 bases from V and 5 from J, leaving 10 bases between them.

This clonotype was detected only a few times. The V and J genes are TRBV19 and TRBJ2-4; the D gene is possibly TRBD1 (6 bases). V was cut by 5 bases and J by 6 bases, with 11 bases left in between. Germline V lookup: CDR1 LNHDA, CDR2 SQIVND (reference sequence). The CDR3 is 13 amino acids. Written as DNA, the CDR3 is TGTGCCAGTAGTGTCACAGGGACAAACATTCAGTACTTC. Protein product: CASSVTGTNIQYF.

There are a few counts of this clonotype. The CDR3 DNA sequence: TGTGCCAGCCGGGGGACAGAACCCAATCAGCCCCAGCATTTT. Its translation is CASRGTEPNQPQHF. The chain combines TRBV6-1 with TRBJ1-5, with 7 positions matching TRBD1. CDR1 MNHNS and CDR2 SASEGT come from the germline V gene. V shed 8 bases, J shed 3 bases, and the junction held 7 bases outside the gene matches. The CDR3 consists of 14 residues.

The chain joins TRBV4-1 to TRBJ1-5; 7 bases are a match to TRBD1. The CDR3 covers 15 residues. The trim removed 1 base at V and 1 base at J, leaving 1 base unmatched. Germline V gives CDR1 MGHRA, CDR2 YSYEKL. The CDR3: CASSQGGQSNQPQHF. CDR3 nucleotide sequence: TGCGCCAGCAGCCAAGGGGGACAGAGCAATCAGCCCCAGCATTTT.

This sequence joins TRBV2 and TRBJ1-5; 9 bases are shared with TRBD1. Germline CDR1 is SNHLY and CDR2 is FYNNEI. V lost 6 bases and J lost 7; bases outside the gene matches: 22. This CDR3 is built from 19 residues. CDR3 in amino acids: CASRYPLLGQGVEGQPQHF. In DNA, the CDR3 is TGTGCCAGCAGATACCCTCTCTTGGGACAGGGAGTGGAGGGGCAGCCCCAGCATTTT.

The chain uses TRBV11-1 and TRBJ1-1, with no clear D. Trimming stripped 4 bases from V and 0 bases from J, with 9 bases between. The V gene's germline CDR1 is SGHAT and CDR2 FQDESV (reference sequence). This CDR3 spans 14 amino acids. The CDR3 protein is CASSSGRMNTEAFF. CDR3 nucleotide sequence: TGTGCCAGCAGCTCCGGGAGAATGAACACTGAAGCTTTCTTT.

The V gene is TRBV14, the J gene TRBJ2-3; D remains unclear. The CDR3 has 18 amino acids. The germline V and J ends were trimmed by 0 bases and 0 bases, with 16 bases remaining between them. Germline V gives CDR1 SGHDN, CDR2 FVKESK. In nucleotides, the CDR3 is TGTGCCAGCAGCCAAGAGGCCTTTTACTGGAGTAGCACAGATACGCAGTATTTT. Translation gives CASSQEAFYWSSTDTQYF.

The chain recombines TRBV2 with TRBJ2-3; perhaps D is TRBD1 or TRBD2 (6 bases each). This CDR3 spans 16 amino acids. CDR1 is SNHLY and CDR2 is FYNNEI in the germline V gene. The V and J ends lost 6 bases and 1 base respectively, with 17 bases between them. The CDR3 DNA reads as TGTGCCAGCAGGGATCGAACGGGGGCCGGCACAGATACGCAGTATTTT. The encoded protein is CASRDRTGAGTDTQYF.

The J gene is TRBJ1-2, the V gene TRBV6-5, with TRBD1 identical over 11 bases. CDR1 MNHEY and CDR2 SVGAGI come from the germline V gene. The length of the CDR3 is 14 residues. V shed 4 bases and J 10 bases; nucleotides not matched to a gene: 8. The CDR3 DNA is TGTGCCAGCAGTTCGACCGGACAGGGGGCGGACTACACCTTC. It encodes CASSSTGQGADYTF.

This clonotype was observed a few times. The rearrangement uses TRBV7-2 and TRBJ2-1, with D possibly TRBD2 on 5 matching bases. This CDR3 contains 14 residues. CDR1 and CDR2 (germline): SGHTA, FQGNSA. V lost 5 bases to trimming and J lost 9 bases, with 17 bases between them. The CDR3 here is CASSAYSLEGEQFF. In DNA form, the CDR3 reads TGTGCCAGCAGCGCCTACTCACTTGAGGGTGAGCAGTTCTTC.

The chain is built from TRBV19 and TRBJ1-2; tentatively, D is TRBD1 (5 bases). This CDR3 is 14 amino acids long. V lost 3 bases and J lost 0, with 8 bases in between. Germline V gene sequence: CDR1 LNHDA, CDR2 SQIVND (reference sequence). CDR3 protein: CASSIAGTNYGYTF. In DNA, the CDR3 is TGTGCCAGTAGTATCGCAGGGACTAACTATGGCTACACCTTC. The variable domain in full, with the rest retrieved from reference TRBV19 and TRBJ1-2, is DGGITQSPKYLFRKEGQNVTLSCEQNLNHDAMYWYRQDPGQGLRLIYYSQIVNDFQKGDIAEGYSVSREKKESFPLTVTSAQKNPTAFYLCASSIAGTNYGYTFGSGTRLTVV.

The genes are TRBV7-3 and TRBJ1-2; D remains ambiguous. Deletions cut 5 bases from V and 7 bases from J, with 17 bases between. CDR3 size: 14 residues. Germline CDR1 and CDR2: SGHTA and FQGTGA. CDR3 amino acids: CASSAGVPGSGYTF. CDR3 bases: TGTGCCAGCAGCGCCGGGGTTCCGGGGAGTGGCTACACCTTC.

The CDR3 DNA reads as TGTGCCAGTAGTCTCCGGGGGACAGGGTTTACAGCTAACTATGGCTACACCTTC. Translated: CASSLRGTGFTANYGYTF. This rearrangement joins TRBV19 to TRBJ1-2; 9 bases agree with TRBD1. The CDR3 is made up of 18 amino acids. Germline V gives CDR1 LNHDA, CDR2 SQIVND (reference sequence). J was trimmed by 0 bases and V by 5 bases; bases with no gene match: 13.

In this sample, this clonotype turned up once. The CDR3 bases are TGTGCCAGCAGTGGCTGGGGCCCTCCGGCGGATACGCAGTATTTT. This translates into CASSGWGPPADTQYF. The chain combines TRBV12-3 or TRBV12-4 with TRBJ2-3, with D perhaps matching TRBD1 (5 bases). This CDR3 has 15 amino acids. V was shortened by 5 bases and J by 6 bases, with 18 bases between the two germline ends.

In its sample, this clonotype is large. This chain joins TRBV27 and TRBJ2-7; D is unresolved. Germline loops: CDR1 MNHEY, CDR2 SMNVEV (reference sequence). The CDR3 has 15 amino acids. The V end was cut by 3 bases, the J end by 3 bases, with 15 bases between. The CDR3 protein is CASSFSRGPFYEQYF. The CDR3 nucleotides are TGTGCCAGCAGTTTTTCCCGAGGACCGTTCTACGAGCAGTACTTC.